A single TCR beta chain is shown here with its context. The sample holds other DNA sequences that translate to the same CDR3. The CDR3 covers 13 residues. The J segment lost 2 bases and the V segment lost 4 bases, leaving 1 base of the junction unmatched. Germline CDR1 KGHSH, CDR2 LQKENI. The sample comes from a study of blood T cell repertoires in COVID-19. At the level of the study: Spain, Italy and the United States supplied samples that represented acute and convalescent COVID-19.

How the authors handled the data: Amplification from reference gene primers served as the basis for estimated nucleated cell counts. Assay: immunoSEQ multiplex PCR; the TCRdb copy retains only in-frame clones and omits some. V and J calls plus clone size are reproduced from that table; the DNA served to infer D and trimming. The data contain 300,000 to 500,000 clones, 88% of them seen just once; the ten biggest clones take up 0.95% to 1%. Those who participated ranged in age from roughly 18 to 89 years and resided in about two dozen US areas. Sequencing was performed on PBMCs or T cells enriched from blood (not recorded which). The chain has TRBV18 and TRBJ2-5; the match to TRBD1 covers 7 bases. The receptor was derived from a woman younger than 45 with acute COVID-19. CDR3 coding DNA: TGTGCCAGCTCACAGGGACAGCAAGAGACCCAGTACTTC. Translated: CASSQGQQETQYF.